Shown below are 28 T cell receptor beta chains from a single sample sequenced in a study of OX40 agonist ivuxolimab in advanced cancers. Sequencing used immunoSEQ multiplex PCR; TCRdb keeps in-frame clones, though not all of them. The repertoire consists of some 42,000 clones, with approximately 80% occurring once and the leading ten covering roughly 2.5%. Sequences were derived from CD4+ or CD8+ T cells sorted from blood, sampled in a trial of the OX40 agonist ivuxolimab. These receptors were collected from an adult with an advanced solid tumor such as melanoma, head and neck, liver or kidney cancer.

J is TRBJ2-1 and V is TRBV5-4; 8 bases map to TRBD2. In germline, CDR1 is SGHNT, CDR2 YYREEE (reference sequence). The CDR3 covers 13 residues. Trimming took 5 bases from V and 5 from J; bases not matched to a gene: 3. The CDR3 coding sequence is TGTGCCAGCAGACGGGAGGGTGACAATGAGCAGTTCTTC. Translation gives CASRREGDNEQFF.

This clone was seen a handful of times. V is TRBV28 and J is TRBJ2-5; possible D gene TRBD1, 5 bases. CDR3 length: 14 amino acids. Trimming took off 6 bases at V and 5 bases at J, with 16 bases between the two ends. Germline-derived CDR1 and CDR2 are MDHEN and SYDVKM. The CDR3 protein is CASRTSGYRETQYF. The CDR3 coding sequence is TGTGCCAGCAGAACTTCAGGGTATCGCGAGACCCAGTACTTC.

V gene TRBV5-6 combines with J gene TRBJ2-1; 7 nucleotides line up with TRBD2. Germline CDR1 and CDR2: SGHDT and YYEEEE. Losses at the gene ends were 0 bases for V and 1 base for J; bases not matched to a gene: 7. The CDR3 totals 17 residues. In DNA, the CDR3 is TGTGCCAGCAGCTTGGGCCCTTATAGCGGGTCCTACAATGAGCAGTTCTTC. Protein: CASSLGPYSGSYNEQFF.

This chain links TRBV23-1 with TRBJ2-7, with D perhaps TRBD1 (6 bases). TRBV23-1 is reported as an ORF; its role is uncertain. The CDR3 extends over 12 amino acids. As DNA, the CDR3 is TGCGACAGGGCCGAGGTTGGTCACGAGCAGTACGTC. It encodes CDRAEVGHEQYV.

V and J are TRBV7-2 and TRBJ1-1; 7 positions agree with TRBD1. The CDR3 is 14 residues long. Trimming cost V 5 bases and J 4 bases; bases outside gene matches: 7. Germline-derived CDR1 and CDR2 are SGHTA and FQGNSA. This CDR3 is CASSLRDRGTEAFF. The CDR3 DNA is TGTGCCAGCAGCCTCCGGGACAGAGGCACTGAAGCTTTCTTT.

In this sample, this clone turned up a few times. V gene TRBV4-2 combines with J gene TRBJ1-1, with D uncertain. The germline V gene has CDR1 LGHNA and CDR2 YNFKEQ. The V and J ends lost 7 bases and 0 bases respectively, with 6 bases between them. This CDR3 spans 12 amino acids. The CDR3 DNA reads as TGTGCCAGCACATCGGTGAACACTGAAGCTTTCTTT. This translates into CASTSVNTEAFF.

The genes are TRBV6-8 and TRBJ2-1, with no clear D. The CDR3 extends over 14 amino acids. The germline V gene encodes CDR1 MNHGY and CDR2 SAAAGT. V was shortened by 7 bases and J by 0 bases, with 10 bases between the two germline ends. The CDR3 sequence: CASIQRHSYNEQFF. CDR3 nucleotides: TGTGCCAGCATCCAGCGACACTCCTACAATGAGCAGTTCTTC.

The chain employs TRBV5-1 and TRBJ2-3; D not resolved. Germline V lookup: CDR1 SGHRS, CDR2 YFSETQ. The CDR3 consists of 14 residues. V was shortened by 0 bases and J by 5 bases, with 10 bases between the two germline ends. The CDR3 spells CASSLGQSGDTQYF. In DNA, the CDR3 is TGCGCCAGCAGCTTGGGGCAATCGGGAGATACGCAGTATTTT.

The gene calls are TRBV5-5 and TRBJ1-1; D is undetermined. Germline CDR1 reads SGHKS; CDR2 reads YYEKEE (reference sequence). Trimming pared 4 bases from V and 1 base from J, leaving 14 bases between. The CDR3 is made up of 15 amino acids. The DNA of the CDR3 is TGTGCCAGCAGCCCCTCGAGAACGGCGAACACTGAAGCTTTCTTT. Translation gives CASSPSRTANTEAFF.

The chain uses TRBV9 and TRBJ2-4; D unclear. The germline V gene encodes CDR1 SGDLS and CDR2 YYNGEE. The V gene lost 0 bases and the J gene lost 7 bases, with 8 bases spanning the gap. CDR3 length: 13 residues. The CDR3, as DNA: TGTGCCAGCAGCGTAGGGACGGAGAACATTCAGTACTTC. This sequence encodes CASSVGTENIQYF.

This clone is a singleton in its sample. The CDR3 nucleotides read TGTGCCAGCTCACCAGATTTGACAGGAGGGTACACCGGGGAGCTGTTTTTT. This encodes CASSPDLTGGYTGELFF. The rearrangement uses TRBV18 and TRBJ2-2; D may match TRBD1 or TRBD2 (6 bases each). The CDR3 totals 17 residues. The germline gives CDR1 KGHSH, CDR2 LQKENI. Trimming pared 2 bases from V and 3 bases from J, leaving 16 bases between.

The rearrangement links TRBV29-1 to TRBJ2-1, with a tentative D call TRBD2 (6 bases). The CDR3 sequence is 12 residues long. CDR1 is SQVTM, CDR2 ANQGSEA, per germline. V was clipped by 8 bases and J by 7 bases, with 15 bases between them. CDR3 bases: TGCAGCTGCGGGCTAGCGCGGAATGAGCAGTTCTTC. It is translated as CSCGLARNEQFF.

V usage is TRBV7-9 and J usage is TRBJ2-1; 7 nucleotides agree with TRBD2. CDR1 and CDR2 from the germline V gene are SEHNR and FQNEAQ (reference sequence). This CDR3 comprises 17 residues. V lost 1 base to trimming and J lost 10 bases; unmatched junction nucleotides: 16. In nucleotides, the CDR3 is TGTGCCAGCAGCTTAGAGGATTGGTGGGAGGGAAAATACGAGCAGTTCTTC. Amino acid sequence: CASSLEDWWEGKYEQFF.

This chain links TRBV7-8 with TRBJ2-3, with 13 bases fitting TRBD2. The CDR3 contains 16 residues. Germline loops: CDR1 SGHVS, CDR2 FQNEAQ. J gave up 5 bases and V 4 bases, and 6 bases lay outside the gene matches. CDR3 in DNA: TGTGCCAGCAGCTCCCGACTAGCGGGAGGCCAAGATACGCAGTATTTT. Residues: CASSSRLAGGQDTQYF.

J is TRBJ2-1 and V is TRBV30; TRBD1 matches at 9 bases. J gave up 3 bases and V 4 bases, and 4 bases lay outside the gene matches. Germline V gene lookup returns CDR1 GTSNPN and CDR2 SVGIG (reference sequence). The CDR3 loop spans 14 amino acids. The CDR3 DNA is TGTGCCTGGACCCGGGACAGGGACTACAATGAGCAGTTCTTC. Its protein product is CAWTRDRDYNEQFF.

V usage is TRBV25-1 and J usage is TRBJ1-4; 12 nucleotides agree with TRBD1. The CDR3 sequence is 15 residues long. In germline, CDR1 is MGHDK, CDR2 SYGVNS. The J segment lost 8 bases and the V segment lost 1 base, leaving 2 bases of the junction unmatched. The CDR3 region is CASSESGQGAEKLFF. CDR3 coding DNA: TGTGCCAGCAGTGAATCGGGACAGGGGGCAGAAAAACTGTTTTTT. Variable domain in full (rest from reference TRBV25-1 and TRBJ1-4): EADIYQTPRYLVIGTGKKITLECSQTMGHDKMYWYQQDPGMELHLIHYSYGVNSTEKGDLSSESTVSRIRTEHFPLTLESARPSHTSQYLCASSESGQGAEKLFFGSGTQLSVL.

The chain joins TRBV27 to TRBJ2-7, with D unclear. Trimming stripped 6 bases from V and 2 bases from J, with 11 bases between. The germline V gene encodes CDR1 MNHEY and CDR2 SMNVEV (reference sequence). The CDR3 consists of 13 residues. The CDR3 here is CASRLDSAYEQYF. CDR3 bases: TGTGCCAGCAGGCTCGACTCAGCCTACGAGCAGTACTTC.

V and J are TRBV5-5 and TRBJ2-7; D remains ambiguous. The CDR3 is 15 residues long. Germline CDR1 and CDR2: SGHKS and YYEKEE (reference sequence). With 0 bases removed from V and 2 bases from J, the gap between germline ends came to 12 bases. The CDR3 protein is CASSLAPDRAYEQYF. DNA for the CDR3: TGTGCCAGCAGCTTGGCTCCCGATAGGGCCTACGAGCAGTACTTC.

The chain employs TRBV6-5 and TRBJ2-1, with TRBD2 as a possible D gene (6 bases). V lost 2 bases to trimming and J lost 7 bases, with 12 bases between them. CDR3 length equals 14 residues. Germline V gene data show CDR1 as MNHEY and CDR2 as SVGAGI. CDR3 region: CASSYGSGLNEQFF. In DNA form, the CDR3 reads TGTGCCAGCAGTTACGGAAGCGGGTTGAATGAGCAGTTCTTC.

The rearrangement uses TRBV6-5 and TRBJ2-2, with 7 bases lining up with TRBD2. Trimming at V came to 2 bases and at J to 9 bases, leaving 6 bases not matched to a gene. This CDR3 region has 14 residues. Germline CDR1 MNHEY, CDR2 SVGAGI. The CDR3 protein is CASSYTGGSRELFF. In DNA form, the CDR3 reads TGTGCCAGCAGTTACACGGGGGGAAGTAGGGAGCTGTTTTTT.

In DNA, the CDR3 is TGTGCCTGCCCCCACGCAGCGGGATTGGAGACCCAGTACTTC. Protein sequence: CACPHAAGLETQYF. The genes are TRBV30 and TRBJ2-5; 7 positions agree with TRBD2. Germline lookup yields CDR1 GTSNPN and CDR2 SVGIG (reference sequence). The CDR3 contains 14 residues. V gave up 6 bases and J gave up 5 bases; unmatched junction bases: 12.

The J gene is TRBJ2-5, the V gene TRBV7-3, with D possibly matching TRBD2 (6 bases). CDR1 SGHTA and CDR2 FQGTGA come from the germline V gene. This CDR3 region has 12 residues. The V end lost 2 bases, the J end lost 7 bases, and 8 bases lay between the germline ends. CDR3 sequence reads: CASSLLGGTQYF. The CDR3 nucleotides read TGTGCCAGCAGCTTACTGGGAGGGACCCAGTACTTC.

The chain employs TRBV14 and TRBJ1-1, with D perhaps TRBD1 (5 bases). V lost 2 bases and J lost 5, with 27 bases in between. This CDR3 comprises 19 residues. Germline-derived CDR1 and CDR2 are SGHDN and FVKESK. The CDR3 sequence is CASSQPGRQGRTLYTEAFF. The DNA for the CDR3 is TGTGCCAGCAGCCAACCCGGGAGGCAGGGCCGTACCCTTTATACTGAAGCTTTCTTT.

The chain is built from TRBV5-1 and TRBJ2-3; unclear D gene. The CDR3 length is 13 residues. V dropped 3 bases and J dropped 5 bases, with 10 bases sitting between them. Germline V gene sequence: CDR1 SGHRS, CDR2 YFSETQ. The CDR3: CASSSIVGDTQYF. Written as DNA, the CDR3 is TGCGCCAGCAGCTCAATAGTCGGAGATACGCAGTATTTT.

The V call is TRBV7-6, the J call TRBJ2-5, with 7 bases lining up with TRBD2. CDR3 length: 21 amino acids. CDR1 is SGHVS and CDR2 is FNYEAQ in the germline V gene. The V and J ends lost 5 bases and 1 base, in that order; junction bases with no gene match: 25. The CDR3 sequence is CASSPRQSSSALLAAQETQYF. CDR3 nucleotide sequence: TGTGCCAGCAGCCCAAGACAGTCTAGCTCAGCTCTTCTAGCGGCCCAAGAGACCCAGTACTTC.

The V call is TRBV2, the J call TRBJ2-7; 8 bases fit TRBD2. The trim removed 9 bases at V and 12 bases at J, leaving 13 bases unmatched. Germline V gene lookup returns CDR1 SNHLY and CDR2 FYNNEI. The CDR3 consists of 12 residues. The CDR3 reads CASMYSGALLYV. As DNA, the CDR3 is TGTGCCAGTATGTATAGCGGGGCCCTATTGTACGTC.

The gene calls are TRBV4-2 and TRBJ2-7, with D perhaps matching TRBD2 (6 bases). From germline, CDR1 is LGHNA and CDR2 YNFKEQ. The germline V and J ends were trimmed by 1 base and 3 bases, with 7 bases remaining between them. The CDR3 is 13 amino acids. CDR3 in DNA: TGTGCCAGCAGCCAAGGGGGAGGCTACGAGCAGTACTTC. This encodes CASSQGGGYEQYF.

The J gene is TRBJ2-5, the V gene TRBV5-1, with 7 bases aligning to TRBD1. The CDR3 loop spans 15 amino acids. V lost 4 bases, J lost 1 base, and 7 bases stayed unmatched. Germline loops: CDR1 SGHRS, CDR2 YFSETQ. CDR3 in amino acids: CASSRTTGTQETQYF. The CDR3 DNA reads as TGCGCCAGCAGCCGAACGACAGGGACCCAAGAGACCCAGTACTTC.